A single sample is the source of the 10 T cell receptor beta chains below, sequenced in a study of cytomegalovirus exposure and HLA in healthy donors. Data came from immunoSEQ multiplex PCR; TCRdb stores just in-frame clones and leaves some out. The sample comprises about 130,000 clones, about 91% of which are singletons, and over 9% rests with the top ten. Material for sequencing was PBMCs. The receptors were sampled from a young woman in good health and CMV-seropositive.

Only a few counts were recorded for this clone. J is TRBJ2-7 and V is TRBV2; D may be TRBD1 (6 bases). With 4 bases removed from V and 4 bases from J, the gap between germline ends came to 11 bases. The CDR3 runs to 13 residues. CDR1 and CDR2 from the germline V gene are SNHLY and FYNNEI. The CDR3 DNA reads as TGTGCCAGCAGTGTTCTACAGGGATACGAGCAGTACTTC. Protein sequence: CASSVLQGYEQYF.

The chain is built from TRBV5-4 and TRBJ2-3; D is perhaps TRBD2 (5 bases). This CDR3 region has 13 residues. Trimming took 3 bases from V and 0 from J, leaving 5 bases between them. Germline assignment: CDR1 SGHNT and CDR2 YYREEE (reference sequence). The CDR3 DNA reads TGTGCCAGCAGCTGGACTAGCACAGATACGCAGTATTTT. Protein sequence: CASSWTSTDTQYF.

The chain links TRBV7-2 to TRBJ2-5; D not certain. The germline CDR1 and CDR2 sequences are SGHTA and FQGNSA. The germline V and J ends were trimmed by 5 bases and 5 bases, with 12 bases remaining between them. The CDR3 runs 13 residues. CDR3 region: CASSRGIAETQYF. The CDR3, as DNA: TGTGCCAGCAGCCGAGGCATAGCTGAGACCCAGTACTTC.

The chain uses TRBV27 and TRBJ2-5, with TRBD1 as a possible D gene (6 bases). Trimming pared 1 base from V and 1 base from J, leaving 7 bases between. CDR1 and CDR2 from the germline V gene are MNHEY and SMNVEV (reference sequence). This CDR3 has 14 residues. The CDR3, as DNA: TGTGCCAGCAGTTTATGGGGGCCCCAAGAGACCCAGTACTTC. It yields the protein CASSLWGPQETQYF.

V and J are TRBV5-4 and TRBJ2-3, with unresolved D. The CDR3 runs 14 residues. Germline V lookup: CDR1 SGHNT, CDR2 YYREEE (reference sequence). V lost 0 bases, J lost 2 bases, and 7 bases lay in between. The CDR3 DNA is TGTGCCAGCAGCTTGGGCCAGATCACAGATACGCAGTATTTT. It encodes CASSLGQITDTQYF.

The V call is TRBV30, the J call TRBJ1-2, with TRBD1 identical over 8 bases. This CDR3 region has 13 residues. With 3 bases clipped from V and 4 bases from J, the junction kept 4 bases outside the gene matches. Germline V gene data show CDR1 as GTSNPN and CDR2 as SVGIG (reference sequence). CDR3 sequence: CAWRDDRGYGYTF. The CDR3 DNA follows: TGTGCCTGGAGAGATGACAGGGGCTATGGCTACACCTTC.

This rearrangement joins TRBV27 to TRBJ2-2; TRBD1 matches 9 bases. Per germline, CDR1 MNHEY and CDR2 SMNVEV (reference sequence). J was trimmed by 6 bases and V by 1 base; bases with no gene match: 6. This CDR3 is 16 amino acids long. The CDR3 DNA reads TGTGCCAGCAGTTTATTGACCGGGACAGGGCCCGGGGAGCTGTTTTTT. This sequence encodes CASSLLTGTGPGELFF.

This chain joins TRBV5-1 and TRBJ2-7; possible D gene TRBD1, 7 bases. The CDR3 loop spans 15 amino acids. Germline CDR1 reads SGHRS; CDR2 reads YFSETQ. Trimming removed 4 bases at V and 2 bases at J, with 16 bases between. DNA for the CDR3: TGCGCCAGCAGCCCCAGGGGGGATGAGGCCTACGAGCAGTACTTC. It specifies CASSPRGDEAYEQYF. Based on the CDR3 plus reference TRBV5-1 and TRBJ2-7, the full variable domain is KAGVTQTPRYLIKTRGQQVTLSCSPISGHRSVSWYQQTPGQGLQFLFEYFSETQRNKGNFPGRFSGRQFSNSRSEMNVSTLELGDSALYLCASSPRGDEAYEQYFGPGTRLTVT.

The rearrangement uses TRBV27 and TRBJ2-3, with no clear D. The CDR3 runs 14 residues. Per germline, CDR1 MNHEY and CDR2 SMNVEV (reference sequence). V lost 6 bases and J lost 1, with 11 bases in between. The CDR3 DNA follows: TGTGCCAGCAGCTACTACGACGGCACAGATACGCAGTATTTT. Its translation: CASSYYDGTDTQYF.

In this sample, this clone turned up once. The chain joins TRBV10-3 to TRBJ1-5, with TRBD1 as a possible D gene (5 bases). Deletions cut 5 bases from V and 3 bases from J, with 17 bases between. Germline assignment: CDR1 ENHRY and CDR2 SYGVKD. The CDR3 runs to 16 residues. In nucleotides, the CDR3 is TGTGCCATCAGTCCCCAAACAGGACCGTCCAATCAGCCCCAGCATTTT. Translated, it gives CAISPQTGPSNQPQHF.